This record concerns one T cell receptor beta chain sequence. The protocol was immunoSEQ multiplex PCR, while the TCRdb copy is restricted to in-frame clones and leaves out a portion. Of about 160,000 clones detected, about 90% appear once; the ten largest clones hold approximately 4%. The source of the sample is a study of blood T cell repertoires in COVID-19. V dropped 1 base and J dropped 4 bases, with 19 bases sitting between them. The CDR3 runs 17 residues. CDR1 is MNHNS and CDR2 is SASEGT in the germline V gene. The sample was PBMCs or T cells enriched from blood (not recorded which). The sequence was obtained from a woman aged 40 to 50 who had been exposed to COVID-19. The rearrangement joins TRBV6-1 to TRBJ1-2; D not resolved. CDR3 loop: CASSEEPAGTMVYGYTF. The DNA of the CDR3 is TGTGCCAGCAGTGAAGAACCGGCGGGTACAATGGTCTATGGCTACACCTTC.